These 11 T cell receptor beta chains came from one sample sequenced in a study of T-cell reconstitution after alpha-beta-depleted transplantation in children. Unique molecular identifiers featured in how the TCRbeta library was prepared. TCRdb re-called the PCR reads through MiXCR, storing one row per CDR3 protein. The data contain about 460,000 distinct CDR3 sequences, about 12% of them singletons. Here the sequenced sample was PBMCs from the stem cell graft donor, taken from the stem cell graft. Receptors originate from a human donor who donated a stem cell graft to a child with combined immunodeficiency.

In regard to this clonotype: A much larger clone differs from this one at a single base, so this may be a read error. The J gene is TRBJ2-3, the V gene TRBV12-3 or TRBV12-4; 11 positions agree with TRBD2. This CDR3 is built from 15 residues. CDR3 amino acids: CACSLASGRPDTQYF. The CDR3 DNA reads as TGTGCCTGCAGTTTGGCTAGCGGGAGGCCAGATACGCAGTATTTT.

The chain carries TRBV2 and TRBJ1-6, with 8 positions matching TRBD1. The CDR3 is 16 residues long. Germline CDR1 SNHLY, CDR2 FYNNEI. The J segment lost 10 bases and the V segment lost 7 bases, leaving 15 bases of the junction unmatched. CDR3 loop: CASTLRLQGEDSPLHF. DNA for the CDR3: TGTGCCAGCACTCTACGACTACAGGGGGAGGACTCACCCCTCCACTTT.

The chain carries TRBV14 and TRBJ2-1; TRBD2 agrees at 9 bases. The CDR3 covers 14 residues. V gave up 0 bases and J gave up 8 bases; unmatched junction bases: 2. Germline lookup yields CDR1 SGHDN and CDR2 FVKESK. The chain's CDR3 is CASSQEASGDEQFF. In DNA form, the CDR3 reads TGTGCCAGCAGCCAAGAAGCTAGCGGGGATGAGCAGTTCTTC.

Worth noting for this clonotype: Germline and junction disagree at one end, which may indicate a read error. The chain carries TRBV28 and TRBJ2-3; possibly TRBD2 for D (7 bases). This CDR3 spans 16 amino acids. Looked up from germline, CDR1 is MDHEN and CDR2 is SYDVKM. DNA for the CDR3: TGTGCCAGCAATTTATTTGGAGGGGGGGCCACAGATACGCAGTATTTT. It translates to CASNLFGGGATDTQYF.

This clonotype has only a few counts. This chain joins TRBV20-1 and TRBJ2-5; 12 nucleotides agree with TRBD2. From germline, CDR1 is DFQATT and CDR2 SNEGSKA (reference sequence). V trimming: 5 bases; J trimming: 0 bases; junction bases outside the gene matches: 19. The CDR3 has 20 residues. The CDR3 DNA sequence: TGCAGTGCTCGAATCCTGCCCTTTACTAGCGGGGGGTTGTACCAAGAGACCCAGTACTTC. It codes for CSARILPFTSGGLYQETQYF.

The chain employs TRBV19 and TRBJ2-1; D not resolved. V was cut by 2 bases and J by 8 bases, with 4 bases left in between. CDR1 and CDR2 from the germline V gene are LNHDA and SQIVND (reference sequence). This CDR3 has 11 residues. The CDR3 loop is CASSIWDEQFF. CDR3 DNA sequence: TGTGCCAGTAGTATATGGGATGAGCAGTTCTTC.

The table lists this clonotype with many counts. CDR3 nucleotides: TGCAGTGCCCTAAGGACTACCAATACGCAGTATTTT. Its translation: CSALRTTNTQYF. V gene TRBV20-1 combines with J gene TRBJ2-3; D may be TRBD2 (6 bases). CDR3 size: 12 residues. The V end lost 6 bases, the J end lost 7 bases, and 14 bases lay between the germline ends. Germline V gene lookup returns CDR1 DFQATT and CDR2 SNEGSKA (reference sequence).

The chain uses TRBV20-1 and TRBJ1-6; D may be TRBD1 (6 bases). V shed 6 bases and J shed 6 bases, with 18 bases lying between them. Germline lookup yields CDR1 DFQATT and CDR2 SNEGSKA (reference sequence). This CDR3 comprises 15 residues. CDR3 bases: TGCAGTGCCCCGTCACTCGGACAGTCTAATTCACCCCTCCACTTT. This translates into CSAPSLGQSNSPLHF.

J is TRBJ2-1 and V is TRBV4-3; D is tentatively TRBD1 or TRBD2 (5 bases each). Trimming stripped 1 base from V and 5 bases from J, with 12 bases between. Germline values: CDR1 LGHNA, CDR2 YSLEER. CDR3 length: 15 amino acids. The CDR3 sequence: CASSQGQGVNNEQFF. The CDR3 DNA sequence: TGCGCCAGCAGCCAAGGGCAGGGAGTGAACAATGAGCAGTTCTTC.

Ten or more counts support this clonotype. This sequence joins TRBV6-5 and TRBJ2-3; D tentatively fits TRBD1 or TRBD2 (5 bases each). Germline V gene sequence: CDR1 MNHEY, CDR2 SVGAGI. The ends were cut back, 6 bases at V and 1 base at J, with 20 bases in the middle. The length of the CDR3 is 17 residues. CDR3 bases: TGTGCCAGCAGACCTTTTGGGCGAGGGGCCGGCACAGATACGCAGTATTTT. Protein product: CASRPFGRGAGTDTQYF.

This clonotype has more than one count but fewer than ten. CDR3 in amino acids: CASSSLQLGKNYGYTF. In DNA, the CDR3 is TGTGCCAGCAGCTCCCTCCAGCTGGGCAAGAACTATGGCTACACCTTC. The rearrangement links TRBV7-9 to TRBJ1-2; D is uncertain. The CDR3 runs to 16 residues. The ends were cut back, 4 bases at V and 2 bases at J, with 17 bases in the middle. Germline V gives CDR1 SEHNR, CDR2 FQNEAQ (reference sequence). The full variable domain, completed using reference TRBV7-9 and TRBJ1-2, is DTGVSQNPRHKITKRGQNVTFRCDPISEHNRLYWYRQTLGQGPEFLTYFQNEAQLEKSRLLSDRFSAERPKGSFSTLEIQRTEQGDSAMYLCASSSLQLGKNYGYTFGSGTRLTVV.